A single sample is the source of the 8 T cell receptor beta chains below, sequenced in a study of T-cell reconstitution after alpha-beta-depleted transplantation in children. A TCRbeta library incorporating unique molecular identifiers was prepared. One entry per CDR3 protein results from TCRdb running MiXCR on the PCR reads. The sample consists of around 370,000 distinct CDR3 sequences, over 9% of them appearing once. Sequenced here: PBMCs from the stem cell graft donor, sampled from the stem cell graft. Receptors were obtained from a human donor who donated a stem cell graft to a child with acute lymphoblastic leukemia.

In its sample, this clonotype was seen many times. CDR3 amino acids: CASSLYRDRNTEAFF. CDR3 coding DNA: TGTGCCAGCAGTTTATACCGGGACAGGAACACTGAAGCTTTCTTT. This chain links TRBV12-3 or TRBV12-4 with TRBJ1-1; 7 bases match TRBD1. The CDR3 runs to 15 residues. The V and J ends lost 2 bases and 1 base, in that order; junction bases with no gene match: 4.

V usage is TRBV20-1 and J usage is TRBJ1-1; D might be TRBD1 (5 bases). Trimming pared 4 bases from V and 4 bases from J, leaving 10 bases between. The CDR3 spans 12 residues. Per germline, CDR1 DFQATT and CDR2 SNEGSKA (reference sequence). The CDR3 DNA reads as TGCAGTGCTAAATCAGGGAGCACTGAAGCTTTCTTT. It specifies CSAKSGSTEAFF.

This chain connects TRBV7-9 to TRBJ1-5, with a tentative D call TRBD1 (6 bases). CDR1 SEHNR and CDR2 FQNEAQ come from the germline V gene (reference sequence). The CDR3 contains 15 residues. V lost 4 bases to trimming and J lost 1 base, with 11 bases between them. The DNA for the CDR3 is TGTGCCAGCAGCTCCCCGGGACACAGCAATCAGCCCCAGCATTTT. Translating it yields CASSSPGHSNQPQHF. Drawing the rest from reference TRBV7-9 and TRBJ1-5, the complete variable domain is DTGVSQNPRHKITKRGQNVTFRCDPISEHNRLYWYRQTLGQGPEFLTYFQNEAQLEKSRLLSDRFSAERPKGSFSTLEIQRTEQGDSAMYLCASSSPGHSNQPQHFGDGTRLSIL.

This clonotype has just a few counts. V is TRBV12-3 or TRBV12-4 and J is TRBJ1-6; D is possibly TRBD1 (6 bases). V was cut by 8 bases and J by 5 bases, with 16 bases left in between. This CDR3 comprises 15 residues. The CDR3 DNA reads TGTGCCAGCCGTGGGGGCCCCTTCCATAATTCACCCCTCCACTTT. Translated, it gives CASRGGPFHNSPLHF.

The rearrangement uses TRBV3-1 and TRBJ1-1; D not resolved. Germline V gives CDR1 LGHDT, CDR2 YNNKEL (reference sequence). This CDR3 has 13 residues. V was clipped by 8 bases and J by 4 bases, with 14 bases between them. The CDR3 DNA sequence: TGTGCCAGCCGCTTGACGGAGAGCACTGAAGCTTTCTTT. Residues: CASRLTESTEAFF.

In its sample, this clonotype was seen a few times. V usage is TRBV5-1 and J usage is TRBJ2-7, with a tentative D call TRBD2 (5 bases). CDR1 SGHRS and CDR2 YFSETQ come from the germline V gene. This CDR3 has 14 amino acids. The ends were cut back, 7 bases at V and 0 bases at J, with 14 bases in the middle. Written as DNA, the CDR3 is TGCGCCAGCGGGGAGCGGAGGAGCTCCTACGAGCAGTACTTC. Its translation: CASGERRSSYEQYF.

The V gene is TRBV27, the J gene TRBJ2-6; D not resolved. Germline CDR1 is MNHEY and CDR2 is SMNVEV (reference sequence). This CDR3 contains 15 residues. The V and J ends lost 4 bases and 0 bases respectively, with 7 bases between them. CDR3 coding DNA: TGTGCCAGCAGTTACACCCTCTCTGGGGCCAACGTCCTGACTTTC. Residues: CASSYTLSGANVLTF.

The chain employs TRBV7-8 and TRBJ2-1, with D possibly TRBD1 on 5 matching bases. CDR3 length: 15 amino acids. Germline lookup yields CDR1 SGHVS and CDR2 FQNEAQ. Trimming removed 5 bases from V and 5 bases from J, with 16 bases in between. The CDR3 coding sequence is TGTGCCAGCAGCCTAAGGCTCAGGGCTGACAATGAGCAGTTCTTC. Its translation is CASSLRLRADNEQFF.